This T cell receptor beta chain was sequenced for a study of T cells and copy number aberrations in small-cell lung cancer. The study's findings and limits: Compared with adjacent lung tissue, tumors had lower T-cell richness and clonality and non-significantly lower density.

This clone is a singleton in its sample. Its antigen is unidentified. This table comes from immunoSEQ multiplex PCR, and its TCRdb copy is limited to in-frame clones, with some not included. The data show about 1,300 clones, approximately 88% seen once. This CDR3 region has 14 residues. Germline V gene data show CDR1 as LNHDA and CDR2 as SQIVND (reference sequence). V lost 8 bases to trimming and J lost 6 bases; unmatched junction nucleotides: 7. This sequence joins TRBV19 and TRBJ2-1; 10 nucleotides agree with TRBD1. The sample consisted of tumor tissue. This TCR derives from a man aged 60 to 75 with small cell lung cancer. DNA of the CDR3: TGTGCCAGTGGTACCGGGACAGGGGTCAATGAGCAGTTCTTC. It codes for CASGTGTGVNEQFF.